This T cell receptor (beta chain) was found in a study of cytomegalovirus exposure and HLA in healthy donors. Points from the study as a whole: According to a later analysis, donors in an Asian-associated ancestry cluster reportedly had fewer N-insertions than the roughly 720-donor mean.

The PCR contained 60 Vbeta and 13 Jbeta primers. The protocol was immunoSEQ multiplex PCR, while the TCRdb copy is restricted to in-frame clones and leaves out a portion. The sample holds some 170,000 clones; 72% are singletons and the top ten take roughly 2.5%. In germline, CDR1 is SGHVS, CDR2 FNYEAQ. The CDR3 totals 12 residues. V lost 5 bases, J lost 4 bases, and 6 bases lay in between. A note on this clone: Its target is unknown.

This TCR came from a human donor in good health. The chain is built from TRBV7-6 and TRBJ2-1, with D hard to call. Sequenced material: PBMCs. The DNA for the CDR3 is TGTGCCAGCAGCACAGATTACAATGAGCAGTTCTTC. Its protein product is CASSTDYNEQFF.